These 25 T cell receptor beta chains were sequenced from one sample in a study of shared clonotypes between healthy human individuals. Measured with immunoSEQ multiplex PCR; TCRdb has only the in-frame clones, and not every one. The table records around 1 million clones, around three quarters of them present only once. The sample taken for sequencing was memory CD4+ T cells sorted from blood. Stated subset: CD45RA-negative fraction. These TCRs come from a man between 18 and 29 years old in good health.

J is TRBJ2-7 and V is TRBV7-8, with D unresolved. CDR3 length: 13 amino acids. V lost 0 bases, J lost 3 bases, and 6 bases lay in between. Germline V gene data show CDR1 as SGHVS and CDR2 as FQNEAQ. The CDR3 here is CASSLAPYYEQYF. The CDR3 DNA follows: TGTGCCAGCAGCTTAGCGCCCTACTACGAGCAGTACTTC.

The chain is built from TRBV7-2 and TRBJ2-3; tentative D call: TRBD2 (5 bases). This CDR3 comprises 13 residues. Deletions cut 11 bases from V and 5 bases from J, with 17 bases between. Germline-derived CDR1 and CDR2 are SGHTA and FQGNSA. DNA of the CDR3: TGTGCCCGTCGGGAAGCAGAAGGAGATACGCAGTATTTT. This gives the protein CARREAEGDTQYF.

V is TRBV5-1 and J is TRBJ2-3; 12 bases map to TRBD2. Trimming cost V 4 bases and J 6 bases; bases outside gene matches: 12. Germline assignment: CDR1 SGHRS and CDR2 YFSETQ. The CDR3 is 17 amino acids. The DNA for the CDR3 is TGCGCCAGCAGCGTATCTAGCGGGGGGGCCCGAGAGGATACGCAGTATTTT. It is translated as CASSVSSGGAREDTQYF. Combining the CDR3 with reference TRBV5-1 and TRBJ2-3 gives the whole variable domain KAGVTQTPRYLIKTRGQQVTLSCSPISGHRSVSWYQQTPGQGLQFLFEYFSETQRNKGNFPGRFSGRQFSNSRSEMNVSTLELGDSALYLCASSVSSGGAREDTQYFGPGTRLTVL.

This clone was seen a few times. The sample contains more than one DNA sequence encoding this CDR3. The chain couples TRBV9 to TRBJ2-1; D is possibly TRBD2 (5 bases). The germline gives CDR1 SGDLS, CDR2 YYNGEE. Between the trimmed V and J ends, which lost 0 bases and 8 bases, there was a span of 6 bases. The CDR3 runs to 12 residues. The CDR3: CASSVGGDEQFF. The CDR3 DNA reads as TGTGCCAGCAGCGTAGGGGGAGATGAGCAGTTCTTC.

About this clone itself: The sample carries other DNA sequences with the same CDR3. This rearrangement joins TRBV18 to TRBJ2-7; maybe TRBD1 (6 bases). The germline V gene encodes CDR1 KGHSH and CDR2 LQKENI. The V gene lost 3 bases and the J gene lost 2 bases, with 11 bases spanning the gap. This CDR3 is built from 14 residues. This chain's CDR3 is CASSPLPGAYEQYF. The CDR3 DNA reads TGTGCCAGCTCACCCCTCCCAGGGGCCTACGAGCAGTACTTC. Supplemented by reference TRBV18 and TRBJ2-7, the full variable domain reads NAGVMQNPRHLVRRRGQEARLRCSPMKGHSHVYWYRQLPEEGLKFMVYLQKENIIDESGMPKERFSAEFPKEGPSILRIQQVVRGDSAAYFCASSPLPGAYEQYFGPGTRLTVT.

This clone was counted once. The chain uses TRBV15 and TRBJ1-6; 7 nucleotides match TRBD1. The CDR3 spans 15 residues. V shed 0 bases and J 9 bases; nucleotides not matched to a gene: 5. The V gene's germline CDR1 is LNHNV and CDR2 YYDKDF (reference sequence). The CDR3 loop is CATSRDPGGGSPLHF. The CDR3 coding sequence is TGTGCCACCAGCAGAGACCCAGGGGGAGGTTCACCCCTCCACTTT.

The rearrangement links TRBV30 to TRBJ2-1, with 8 bases matching TRBD2. V gave up 3 bases and J gave up 4 bases; unmatched junction bases: 11. This CDR3 is built from 16 residues. Germline CDR1 GTSNPN, CDR2 SVGIG (reference sequence). CDR3 region: CAWSAPGLGRYNEQFF. DNA of the CDR3: TGTGCCTGGAGCGCTCCGGGACTAGGGAGGTACAATGAGCAGTTCTTC.

This chain connects TRBV4-1 to TRBJ2-7, with 13 bases that match TRBD2. Germline V gives CDR1 MGHRA, CDR2 YSYEKL. The CDR3 covers 17 residues. Germline trimming cut 3 bases from V and 6 bases from J; bases unmatched to any gene: 11. The CDR3 loop is CASSQGGTSGRASEQYF. For the CDR3, the DNA is TGCGCCAGCAGCCAGGGCGGTACTAGCGGGAGGGCCTCCGAGCAGTACTTC.

This clone occurred many times. The rearrangement uses TRBV5-1 and TRBJ1-2; TRBD1 matches at 7 bases. Trimming at V came to 4 bases and at J to 6 bases, leaving 6 bases not matched to a gene. CDR3 length: 13 amino acids. Germline CDR1 reads SGHRS; CDR2 reads YFSETQ. The CDR3 sequence is CASSIAQGHGYTF. For the CDR3, the DNA is TGCGCCAGCAGCATTGCACAGGGGCATGGCTACACCTTC.

As concerns this clone: The same CDR3 arises from other DNA sequences in this sample as well. This chain links TRBV5-1 with TRBJ2-5; no reliable D call. Germline V gives CDR1 SGHRS, CDR2 YFSETQ. The V end lost 2 bases, the J end lost 5 bases, and 4 bases lay between the germline ends. This CDR3 region has 11 residues. CDR3 region: CASSFYETQYF. CDR3 coding DNA: TGCGCCAGCAGCTTCTACGAGACCCAGTACTTC. Full variable domain (remainder filled in from reference TRBV5-1 and TRBJ2-5): KAGVTQTPRYLIKTRGQQVTLSCSPISGHRSVSWYQQTPGQGLQFLFEYFSETQRNKGNFPGRFSGRQFSNSRSEMNVSTLELGDSALYLCASSFYETQYFGPGTRLLVL.

This clone was picked up a small number of times. CDR3 in amino acids: CASSNTYYGYTF. Written as DNA, the CDR3 is TGTGCCAGCAGTAACACATACTATGGCTACACCTTC. The V call is TRBV6-5, the J call TRBJ1-2, with unresolved D. Germline V gene data show CDR1 as MNHEY and CDR2 as SVGAGI. The CDR3 runs to 12 residues. Deletions cut 5 bases from V and 3 bases from J, with 7 bases between.

This clone was counted a few times. This chain joins TRBV5-4 and TRBJ2-7, with D maybe TRBD2 (6 bases). Trimming stripped 4 bases from V and 0 bases from J, with 14 bases between. Germline-derived CDR1 and CDR2 are SGHNT and YYREEE (reference sequence). CDR3 length: 15 residues. CDR3: CASSPEGSRSYEQYF. CDR3 DNA: TGTGCCAGCAGCCCGGAGGGCAGCCGCTCCTACGAGCAGTACTTC.

The genes are TRBV10-3 and TRBJ2-3; 9 bases fit TRBD1. V shed 6 bases and J 1 base; nucleotides not matched to a gene: 5. The CDR3 extends over 15 amino acids. Germline-derived CDR1 and CDR2 are ENHRY and SYGVKD. Here the CDR3 DNA reads TGTGCCATCAGCTACAGGGGGCGCGGCACAGATACGCAGTATTTT. Translation: CAISYRGRGTDTQYF.

Regarding this clone: In the same sample, other DNA sequences code for this CDR3. The chain is built from TRBV28 and TRBJ2-3; weak D call: TRBD2 (7 bases). The CDR3 is 14 residues long. Germline V gives CDR1 MDHEN, CDR2 SYDVKM. Trimming removed 5 bases from V and 3 bases from J, with 12 bases in between. Here the CDR3 DNA reads TGTGCCAGCAGTGCACAGGGAGGGACAGATACGCAGTATTTT. Protein product: CASSAQGGTDTQYF.

This sequence joins TRBV19 and TRBJ1-2; TRBD1 aligns across 10 bases. The CDR3 contains 15 residues. Germline V lookup: CDR1 LNHDA, CDR2 SQIVND (reference sequence). Losses at the gene ends were 5 bases for V and 4 bases for J; bases not matched to a gene: 7. DNA for the CDR3: TGTGCCAGTAGTCCCCAGACAGGGGGCCCCTATGGCTACACCTTC. This codes for CASSPQTGGPYGYTF.

J is TRBJ2-2 and V is TRBV18, with TRBD2 matching over 14 bases. Germline V gene sequence: CDR1 KGHSH, CDR2 LQKENI. This CDR3 contains 16 residues. After removal of 3 bases from V and 7 bases from J, the junction contained 4 bases not matched to a gene. DNA for the CDR3: TGTGCCAGCTCACCGGGACTAGCGGGAGTCATCGGGGAGCTGTTTTTT. This gives the protein CASSPGLAGVIGELFF.

This clone was recorded many times. The junction differs from germline at one of its ends, possibly a read error. The chain links TRBV4-3 to TRBJ2-4; tentatively, D is TRBD1 (8 bases). Germline assignment: CDR1 LGHNA and CDR2 YSLEER. The CDR3 runs 11 residues. The CDR3 loop is CASSPRAGQDF. The CDR3 bases are TGCGCCAGCAGCCCCCGAGCGGGACAGGACTTC.

The J gene is TRBJ1-2, the V gene TRBV2; a weak D match, TRBD1 (5 bases). Between the trimmed V and J ends, which lost 6 bases and 1 base, there was a span of 12 bases. Germline CDR1 is SNHLY and CDR2 is FYNNEI. The CDR3 has 14 amino acids. CDR3 loop: CASSVTGYNYGYTF. The CDR3 nucleotides are TGTGCCAGCAGCGTTACAGGCTATAACTATGGCTACACCTTC.

This chain uses TRBV5-4 with TRBJ2-3; 12 nucleotides match TRBD2. Germline CDR1 and CDR2: SGHNT and YYREEE (reference sequence). The CDR3 is 16 amino acids. The V segment lost 4 bases and the J segment 5 bases; nucleotides outside the gene matches: 8. The CDR3 DNA reads TGTGCCAGCAGCCTGACTAGCGGGAGAGGTCGAGATACGCAGTATTTT. Amino acid sequence: CASSLTSGRGRDTQYF.

V is TRBV5-1 and J is TRBJ1-5; D is uncertain. Germline V gives CDR1 SGHRS, CDR2 YFSETQ. The CDR3 spans 13 residues. Trimming removed 1 base from V and 7 bases from J, with 9 bases in between. In DNA, the CDR3 is TGCGCCAGCAGCTTGATGACGGGACAGCCCCAGCATTTT. Its translation: CASSLMTGQPQHF.

V gene TRBV6-6 combines with J gene TRBJ1-5; D perhaps matches TRBD1 (5 bases). Germline values: CDR1 MNHNY, CDR2 SVGAGI (reference sequence). There are 14 residues in the CDR3. The V end lost 8 bases, the J end lost 2 bases, and 13 bases lay between the germline ends. CDR3: CASQQVGGNQPQHF. The CDR3 DNA reads as TGTGCCAGCCAGCAAGTAGGGGGCAATCAGCCCCAGCATTTT.

V is TRBV15 and J is TRBJ2-2; 7 bases fit TRBD1. The CDR3 has 14 residues. J was trimmed by 6 bases and V by 5 bases; bases with no gene match: 6. CDR1 and CDR2 from the germline V gene are LNHNV and YYDKDF (reference sequence). The CDR3 nucleotides are TGTGCCACCAGCCGCGACAGGGATGCCGGGGAGCTGTTTTTT. Translating gives CATSRDRDAGELFF. The variable domain in full, completed from reference TRBV15 and TRBJ2-2, reads DAMVIQNPRYQVTQFGKPVTLSCSQTLNHNVMYWYQQKSSQAPKLLFHYYDKDFNNEADTPDNFQSRRPNTSFCFLDIRSPGLGDTAMYLCATSRDRDAGELFFGEGSRLTVL.

The chain has TRBV2 and TRBJ1-4; no firm D call. Germline CDR1 SNHLY, CDR2 FYNNEI. The length of the CDR3 is 15 residues. With 6 bases removed from V and 0 bases from J, the gap between germline ends came to 11 bases. The CDR3, as DNA: TGTGCCAGCAGCCCGGACGGCGCAACTAATGAAAAACTGTTTTTT. Protein sequence: CASSPDGATNEKLFF.

The V and J genes are TRBV6-5 and TRBJ2-5; a weak D match, TRBD2 (6 bases). Trimming left V 2 bases short and J 5 bases short, with 9 bases between. The CDR3 consists of 13 residues. In germline, CDR1 is MNHEY, CDR2 SVGAGI. The CDR3 protein is CASSYGGDETQYF. Here the CDR3 DNA reads TGTGCCAGCAGTTACGGCGGGGACGAGACCCAGTACTTC.

In DNA, the CDR3 is TGTGCCAGCATGGGCAGGGAGTGGAACACTGAAGCTTTCTTT. Protein: CASMGREWNTEAFF. The chain combines TRBV2 with TRBJ1-1; tentatively, D is TRBD1 (5 bases). This CDR3 is built from 14 residues. Trimming took off 7 bases at V and 1 base at J, with 13 bases between the two ends. Germline CDR1 is SNHLY and CDR2 is FYNNEI.